This is a list of T cell receptor beta chains from one sample in a study of CD8+CD57+ T cells in acquired aplastic anemia. Each CDR3 protein is one row after TCRdb ran MiXCR on the reads. The sample includes about 140,000 distinct CDR3 sequences, roughly two fifths seen only once; the top ten take around 8.4%. Sample: sorted CD4+, CD8+, or CD8+CD57+ T cells (not recorded which) from PBMCs. The receptors stem from a human donor in good health, serving as a control. CDR3s include the opening cysteine and the closing phenylalanine or tryptophan. The D gene is left open where the match is weak. A row's size may be missing; if present it is once, few, many or a size class.

v_gene: TRBV15; abundance: once; j_gene: TRBJ2-1; d_gene: TRBD2; CDR3nt: TGTGCCACCAGCACCGGACTAGCGGACAATGAGCAGTTCTTC; CDR3aa: CATSTGLADNEQFF
v_gene: TRBV6-5; abundance: many; j_gene: TRBJ2-1; d_gene: TRBD2; CDR3nt: TGTGCCAGCAGTTCCGGACTAGCGGGAAGCAATGAGCAGTTCTTC; CDR3aa: CASSSGLAGSNEQFF
v_gene: TRBV10-3; abundance: few; j_gene: TRBJ1-4; d_gene: TRBD1; CDR3nt: TGTGCCATCAGTGAGTCGGGACAGGGGGACGAAAAACTGTTTTTT; CDR3aa: CAISESGQGDEKLFF
v_gene: TRBV20-1; abundance: many; j_gene: TRBJ2-7; d_gene: NA; CDR3nt: TGCAGTGCTTTAGAGGGCTCCACGAGGGACGAGCAGTACTTC; CDR3aa: CSALEGSTRDEQYF
v_gene: TRBV2; abundance: many; j_gene: TRBJ1-2; d_gene: NA; CDR3nt: TGTGCCAGCGCGTCGACAGCGTCGCATTATGGCTACACCTTC; CDR3aa: CASASTASHYGYTF
v_gene: TRBV9; abundance: many; j_gene: TRBJ1-6; d_gene: TRBD1; CDR3nt: TGTGCCAGCAGCGTAAAGGGGGCCGATTCACCCCTCCACTTT; CDR3aa: CASSVKGADSPLHF
v_gene: TRBV20-1; abundance: many; j_gene: TRBJ2-1; d_gene: TRBD1; CDR3nt: TGCAGTGCTGCCACGACAGGGGAAATCGTCGATGAGCAGTTCTTC; CDR3aa: CSAATTGEIVDEQFF
v_gene: TRBV30; abundance: NA; j_gene: TRBJ1-1; d_gene: NA; CDR3nt: TGTGCCTGGAATGGAGTTAACACTGAAGCTGTCTTT; CDR3aa: CAWNGVNTEAVF
v_gene: TRBV29-1; abundance: many; j_gene: TRBJ2-5; d_gene: TRBD2; CDR3nt: TGCAGCGTTGAAGTGGGAGGGAGGGAGACCCAGTACTTC; CDR3aa: CSVEVGGRETQYF
v_gene: TRBV10-3; abundance: once; j_gene: TRBJ2-7; d_gene: TRBD1; CDR3nt: TGTGCCATCGACCCCGGGACAGGGGTCTCCTACGAGCAGTACTTC; CDR3aa: CAIDPGTGVSYEQYF
v_gene: TRBV9; abundance: NA; j_gene: TRBJ1-5; d_gene: TRBD1; CDR3nt: TGTGCCAGCGCCGGGACAGGGAGGGGTCAGCCCCAGCATTTT; CDR3aa: CASAGTGRGQPQHF
v_gene: TRBV2; abundance: many; j_gene: TRBJ2-2; d_gene: NA; CDR3nt: TGTGCCAGCAGTGTAGAGGGAGCAAACACCGGGGAGCTGTTTTTT; CDR3aa: CASSVEGANTGELFF
v_gene: TRBV7-6; abundance: NA; j_gene: TRBJ1-2; d_gene: NA; CDR3nt: TGTGCCAGCAGCAAATTCGACGGGGGAGGTGGCTACACCTTC; CDR3aa: CASSKFDGGGGYTF
v_gene: TRBV9; abundance: many; j_gene: TRBJ2-5; d_gene: NA; CDR3nt: TGTGCCAGCAGCGTAGGACCATTGGAGACCCAGTACTTC; CDR3aa: CASSVGPLETQYF
v_gene: TRBV11-1; abundance: few; j_gene: TRBJ1-6; d_gene: TRBD1; CDR3nt: TGTGCCAGCAGCTACGACAGGACAGGGGGATATTCACCCCTCCACTTT; CDR3aa: CASSYDRTGGYSPLHF
v_gene: TRBV6-1; abundance: few; j_gene: TRBJ1-5; d_gene: NA; CDR3nt: TGTGCCAGCAGGCCCCGCTCGGGGGGGTTAATCGTGACCCAGCATTTT; CDR3aa: CASRPRSGGLIVTQHF
v_gene: TRBV9; abundance: many; j_gene: TRBJ2-7; d_gene: TRBD1; CDR3nt: TGTGCCAGCAGCCGTACCTGGGACAGCTCCTACGAGCAGTACTTC; CDR3aa: CASSRTWDSSYEQYF
v_gene: TRBV5-1; abundance: many; j_gene: TRBJ1-2; d_gene: NA; CDR3nt: TGCGCCAGCAGCTTGGACGCGTCGATGCCGACTCCGCCGTATGGCTACACCTTC; CDR3aa: CASSLDASMPTPPYGYTF
v_gene: TRBV20-1; abundance: few; j_gene: TRBJ2-5; d_gene: TRBD2; CDR3nt: TGCAGTGCTAGAGATTTGAGACTAGCGGGAGTCGGAGAGACCCAGTACTTC; CDR3aa: CSARDLRLAGVGETQYF
v_gene: TRBV7-9; abundance: many; j_gene: TRBJ2-7; d_gene: TRBD2; CDR3nt: TGTGCCAGCAGCGCCGAGCGGGAGGGGAGCGAGCAGTACTTC; CDR3aa: CASSAEREGSEQYF
v_gene: TRBV5-1; abundance: NA; j_gene: TRBJ2-1; d_gene: NA; CDR3nt: TGCGCCAGCAGCTTGGTCTTAGGGAATCCAATCTCATACAATGAGCAGTTCTTC; CDR3aa: CASSLVLGNPISYNEQFF
v_gene: TRBV20-1; abundance: NA; j_gene: TRBJ1-4; d_gene: TRBD1; CDR3nt: TGCAGTGCTAGAGATCAAGGGACAGGAAATGAAAAACTGTTTTTT; CDR3aa: CSARDQGTGNEKLFF
v_gene: TRBV10-3; abundance: once; j_gene: TRBJ1-5; d_gene: NA; CDR3nt: TGTGCCATCAGGGACACCCGGCAGCCCCAGCATTTT; CDR3aa: CAIRDTRQPQHF
v_gene: TRBV30; abundance: few; j_gene: TRBJ2-1; d_gene: NA; CDR3nt: TGTGCCTGGAGTGTGGGTTCGGCCTCCTACAATGAGCAGTTCTTC; CDR3aa: CAWSVGSASYNEQFF
v_gene: TRBV19; abundance: many; j_gene: TRBJ2-7; d_gene: NA; CDR3nt: TGTGCCAGTAGTAGCGGGATAAAGGATTCTGGGGAAAACGAGCAGTACTTC; CDR3aa: CASSSGIKDSGENEQYF
v_gene: TRBV15; abundance: NA; j_gene: TRBJ2-7; d_gene: NA; CDR3nt: TGTGCCACCAGCAGAGAAACAGGGTTCTCCTACGAGCAGTACTTC; CDR3aa: CATSRETGFSYEQYF
v_gene: TRBV6-1; abundance: once; j_gene: TRBJ1-2; d_gene: TRBD1; CDR3nt: TGTGCCAGCACGGTTTCGACAGGGCATGGCTACACCTTC; CDR3aa: CASTVSTGHGYTF
v_gene: TRBV20-1; abundance: once; j_gene: TRBJ2-5; d_gene: NA; CDR3nt: TGCAGTGCTAGGGTGAGGGAGACCCAGTACTTC; CDR3aa: CSARVRETQYF
v_gene: TRBV5-1; abundance: NA; j_gene: TRBJ2-1; d_gene: TRBD2; CDR3nt: TGCGCCAGCAGCTTGGGTCTTAGCGGGGGAGTTGCCCCAAATGAGCAGTTCTTC; CDR3aa: CASSLGLSGGVAPNEQFF
v_gene: TRBV6-1; abundance: NA; j_gene: TRBJ1-2; d_gene: TRBD1; CDR3nt: TGTGCCTGTGCAGGGGGGACGTACGGCTACACCTTC; CDR3aa: CACAGGTYGYTF
v_gene: TRBV10-1; abundance: many; j_gene: TRBJ2-3; d_gene: TRBD1; CDR3nt: TGCGCCAGCAGTGAGTCCCCTGGACAGGGCGGTACGCAGTATTTT; CDR3aa: CASSESPGQGGTQYF
v_gene: TRBV30; abundance: many; j_gene: TRBJ1-1; d_gene: NA; CDR3nt: TGTGTTAGCGTATCACGAGACTGGGGCACTGAAGCTTTCTTT; CDR3aa: CVSVSRDWGTEAFF
v_gene: TRBV10-3; abundance: many; j_gene: TRBJ1-2; d_gene: TRBD1; CDR3nt: TGTGCCATCAGTGAGTCGCAGGGGGCCTCCGGAGTTGGCTACACCTTC; CDR3aa: CAISESQGASGVGYTF
v_gene: TRBV24-1; abundance: many; j_gene: TRBJ2-2; d_gene: TRBD2; CDR3nt: TGTGCCACCAGTGATTCCCGCCGCCTCTCTCTAGCGGGGTCGGCCGGGGAGCTGTTTTTT; CDR3aa: CATSDSRRLSLAGSAGELFF
v_gene: TRBV2; abundance: many; j_gene: TRBJ2-7; d_gene: NA; CDR3nt: TGTGCCAGCAGTGAAGTGCAGGGTGTCTTCGAGCAGTACTTC; CDR3aa: CASSEVQGVFEQYF
v_gene: TRBV24-1; abundance: NA; j_gene: TRBJ2-5; d_gene: TRBD1; CDR3nt: TGTGCCACCAGTGATTGGGACAGGGGGGCTACGGAGACCCAGTACTTC; CDR3aa: CATSDWDRGATETQYF
v_gene: TRBV7-2; abundance: many; j_gene: TRBJ2-1; d_gene: NA; CDR3nt: TGTGCCAGCAGCTTAGTCTTCCCCCGTCGAGGGGGGCGTGAGCAGTTCTTC; CDR3aa: CASSLVFPRRGGREQFF
v_gene: TRBV24-1; abundance: few; j_gene: TRBJ1-2; d_gene: TRBD1; CDR3nt: TGTGCCACCAGCGGGACAGGGCCCTATGGCTACACCTTC; CDR3aa: CATSGTGPYGYTF
v_gene: TRBV20-1; abundance: NA; j_gene: TRBJ1-2; d_gene: TRBD1; CDR3nt: TGCAGTGCCATAGAACCGGGACAGGGGGCGCGCGGCTACACCTTC; CDR3aa: CSAIEPGQGARGYTF
v_gene: TRBV10-2; abundance: many; j_gene: TRBJ2-1; d_gene: NA; CDR3nt: TGCGCCAGCAGTGAGTCATTACTGAATACAATCGGGCAGTTCTTC; CDR3aa: CASSESLLNTIGQFF
v_gene: TRBV10-3; abundance: many; j_gene: TRBJ2-1; d_gene: NA; CDR3nt: TGTGCCATCAGTGCTTCCTACAATGAGCAGTTCTTC; CDR3aa: CAISASYNEQFF
v_gene: TRBV10-3; abundance: NA; j_gene: TRBJ2-7; d_gene: NA; CDR3nt: TGTGCCATCAGTGTAAAGGGCGATTCCTACGAGCAGTACTTC; CDR3aa: CAISVKGDSYEQYF